A single T cell receptor (beta chain) is shown here with its context. The antigen remains unidentified. Data came from immunoSEQ multiplex PCR; TCRdb stores just in-frame clones and leaves some out. The table has roughly 2 million clones, around 95% seen once. This sample is drawn from a study of shared clonotypes between healthy human individuals. Study details: Each donor's CD8 memory used one plate, CD8 naive two, each CD4 subset three.

Study-wide results and limits: Rarefaction curves obtained for sorted subsets showed sequencing incomplete despite large depth. Sequencing depth was a factor that was expected to affect clonotype sharing among donors.

V lost 6 bases, J lost 3 bases, and 5 bases lay in between. This CDR3 has 12 residues. Germline V gene data show CDR1 as MGHRA and CDR2 as YSYEKL. CD4+ cells were split into CD45RA+ naive and CD45RA-negative memory subsets. The receptor was isolated from a man younger than 35 in good health. This chain joins TRBV4-1 and TRBJ2-2; D unresolved. Input material: naive CD4+ T cells sorted from blood. This sample's subset: CD45RA+ positively selected. The CDR3 loop is CASRRHTGELFF. In DNA, the CDR3 is TGCGCCAGCAGACGTCACACCGGGGAGCTGTTTTTT.